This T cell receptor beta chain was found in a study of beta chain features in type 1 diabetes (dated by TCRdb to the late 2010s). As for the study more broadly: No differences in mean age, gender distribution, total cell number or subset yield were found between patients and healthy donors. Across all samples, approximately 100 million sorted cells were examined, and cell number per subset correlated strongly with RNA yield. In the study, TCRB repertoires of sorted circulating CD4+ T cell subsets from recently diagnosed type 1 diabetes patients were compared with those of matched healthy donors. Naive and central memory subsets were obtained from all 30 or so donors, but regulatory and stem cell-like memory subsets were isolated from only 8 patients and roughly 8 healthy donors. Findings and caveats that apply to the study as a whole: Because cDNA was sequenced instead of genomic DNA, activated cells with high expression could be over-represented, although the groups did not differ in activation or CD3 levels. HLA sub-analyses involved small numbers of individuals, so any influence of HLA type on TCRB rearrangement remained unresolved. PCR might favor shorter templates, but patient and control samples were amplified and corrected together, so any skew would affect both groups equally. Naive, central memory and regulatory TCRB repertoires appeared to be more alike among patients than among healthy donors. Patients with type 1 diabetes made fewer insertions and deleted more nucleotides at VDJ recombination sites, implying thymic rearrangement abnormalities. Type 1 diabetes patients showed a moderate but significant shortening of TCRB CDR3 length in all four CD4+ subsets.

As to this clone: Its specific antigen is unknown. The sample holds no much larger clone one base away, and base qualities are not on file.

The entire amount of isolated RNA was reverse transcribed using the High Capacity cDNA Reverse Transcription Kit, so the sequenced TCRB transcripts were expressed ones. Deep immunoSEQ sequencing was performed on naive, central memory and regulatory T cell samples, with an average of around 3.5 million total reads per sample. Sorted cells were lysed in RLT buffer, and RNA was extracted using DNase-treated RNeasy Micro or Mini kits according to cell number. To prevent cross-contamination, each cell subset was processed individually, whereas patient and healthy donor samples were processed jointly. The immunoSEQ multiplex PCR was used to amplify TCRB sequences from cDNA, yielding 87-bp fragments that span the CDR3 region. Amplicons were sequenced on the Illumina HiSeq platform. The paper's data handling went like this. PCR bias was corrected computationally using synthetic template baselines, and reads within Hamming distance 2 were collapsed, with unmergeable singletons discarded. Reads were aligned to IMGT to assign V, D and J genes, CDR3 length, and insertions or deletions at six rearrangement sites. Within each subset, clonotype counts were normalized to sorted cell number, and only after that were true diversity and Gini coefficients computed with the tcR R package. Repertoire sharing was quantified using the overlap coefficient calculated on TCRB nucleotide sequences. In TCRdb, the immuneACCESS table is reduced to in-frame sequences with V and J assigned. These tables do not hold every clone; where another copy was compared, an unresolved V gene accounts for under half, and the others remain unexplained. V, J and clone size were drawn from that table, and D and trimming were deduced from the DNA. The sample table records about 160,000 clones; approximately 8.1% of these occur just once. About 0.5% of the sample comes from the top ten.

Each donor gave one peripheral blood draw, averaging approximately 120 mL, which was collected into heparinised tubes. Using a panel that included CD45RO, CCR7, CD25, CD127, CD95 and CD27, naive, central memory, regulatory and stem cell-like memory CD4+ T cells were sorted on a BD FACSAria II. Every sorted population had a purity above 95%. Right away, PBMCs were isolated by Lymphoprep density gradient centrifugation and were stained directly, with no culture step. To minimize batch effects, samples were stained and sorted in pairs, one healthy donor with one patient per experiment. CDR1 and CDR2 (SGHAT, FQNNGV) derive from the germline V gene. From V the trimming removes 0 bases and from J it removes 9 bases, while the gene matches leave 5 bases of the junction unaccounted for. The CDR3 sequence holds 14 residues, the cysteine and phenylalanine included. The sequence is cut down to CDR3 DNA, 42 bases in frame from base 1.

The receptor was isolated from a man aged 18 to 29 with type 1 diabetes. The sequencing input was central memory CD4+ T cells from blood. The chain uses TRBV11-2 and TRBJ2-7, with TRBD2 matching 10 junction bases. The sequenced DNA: TGTGCCAGCAGCTTAGATCGGACTAGCGGAGGGCAGTACTTC. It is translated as CASSLDRTSGGQYF. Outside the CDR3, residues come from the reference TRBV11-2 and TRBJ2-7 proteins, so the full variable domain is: EAGVAQSPRYKIIEKRQSVAFWCNPISGHATLYWYQQILGQGPKLLIQFQNNGVVDDSQLPKDRFSAERLKGVDSTLKIQPAKLEDSAVYLCASSLDRTSGGQYFGPGTRLTVT.